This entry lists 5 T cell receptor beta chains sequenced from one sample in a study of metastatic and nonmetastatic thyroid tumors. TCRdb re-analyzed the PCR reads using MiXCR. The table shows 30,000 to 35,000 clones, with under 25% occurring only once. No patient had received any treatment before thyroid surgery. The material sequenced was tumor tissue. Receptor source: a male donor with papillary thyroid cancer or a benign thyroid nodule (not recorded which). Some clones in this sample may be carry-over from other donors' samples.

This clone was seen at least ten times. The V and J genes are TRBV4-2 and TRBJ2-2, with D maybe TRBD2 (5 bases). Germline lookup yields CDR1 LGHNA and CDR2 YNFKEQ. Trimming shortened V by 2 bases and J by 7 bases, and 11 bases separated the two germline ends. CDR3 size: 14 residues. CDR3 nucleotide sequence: TGTGCCAGCAGCCAATTTGTGGGAGACGGGGAGCTGTTTTTT. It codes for CASSQFVGDGELFF.

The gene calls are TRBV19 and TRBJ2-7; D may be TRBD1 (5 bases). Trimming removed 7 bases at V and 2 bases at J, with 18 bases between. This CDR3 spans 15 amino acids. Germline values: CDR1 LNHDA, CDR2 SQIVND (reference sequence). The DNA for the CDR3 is TGTGCCAGTACCCTACAGGTCGGAGCAGCCTACGAGCAGTACTTC. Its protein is CASTLQVGAAYEQYF.

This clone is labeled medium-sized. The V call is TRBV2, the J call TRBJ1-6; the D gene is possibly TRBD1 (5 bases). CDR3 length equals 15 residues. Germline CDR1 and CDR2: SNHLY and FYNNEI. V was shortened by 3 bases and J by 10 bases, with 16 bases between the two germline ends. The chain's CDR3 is CASSESLGTGSPLHF. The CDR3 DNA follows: TGTGCCAGCAGTGAGAGTTTAGGGACTGGATCACCCCTCCACTTT.

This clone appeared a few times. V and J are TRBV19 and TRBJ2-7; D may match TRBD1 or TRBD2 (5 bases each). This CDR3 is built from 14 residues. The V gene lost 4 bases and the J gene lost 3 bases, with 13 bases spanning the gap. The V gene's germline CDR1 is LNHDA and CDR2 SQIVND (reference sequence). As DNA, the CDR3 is TGTGCCAGTAGTAAGACTGAGGGGTTCTACGAGCAGTACTTC. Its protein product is CASSKTEGFYEQYF.

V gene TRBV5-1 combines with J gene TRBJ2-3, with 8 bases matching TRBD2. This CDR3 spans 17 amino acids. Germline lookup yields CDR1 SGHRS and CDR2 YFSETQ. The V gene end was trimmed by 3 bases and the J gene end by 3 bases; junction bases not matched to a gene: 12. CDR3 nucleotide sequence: TGCGCCAGCAGCTCCGAACTGGCGGGAGGCGAAACAGATACGCAGTATTTT. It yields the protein CASSSELAGGETDTQYF.